The 31 T cell receptor beta chains presented below share a single source sample, sequenced in a study of cytomegalovirus exposure and HLA in healthy donors. Clones were read by immunoSEQ multiplex PCR, and TCRdb kept only the in-frame ones, dropping some. Of about 360,000 clones in the sample, roughly 85% were seen once. Material: PBMCs. The origin of the receptors is a woman younger than 30 in good health and CMV-seronegative.

This sequence joins TRBV5-1 and TRBJ2-7; TRBD1 aligns across 8 bases. Germline loops: CDR1 SGHRS, CDR2 YFSETQ. The V segment lost 4 bases and the J segment 2 bases; nucleotides outside the gene matches: 11. The CDR3 runs 16 residues. CDR3: CASSLETGAQTYEQYF. The CDR3 DNA is TGCGCCAGCAGCCTAGAGACAGGGGCGCAAACCTACGAGCAGTACTTC.

The chain recombines TRBV10-1 with TRBJ2-1, with a weak D call TRBD2 (5 bases). CDR3 size: 18 residues. The germline CDR1 and CDR2 sequences are WNHNN and SYGVQD (reference sequence). V lost 2 bases to trimming and J lost 2 bases, with 19 bases between them. This CDR3 is CASSEAWLVAITYNEQFF. In nucleotides, the CDR3 is TGCGCCAGCAGTGAGGCTTGGTTGGTAGCGATTACCTACAATGAGCAGTTCTTC.

CDR3 DNA: TGTGCCAGCAGCCTACGACTAGCGGGGGGGCAGGGGTTGACAGATACGCAGTATTTT. This sequence encodes CASSLRLAGGQGLTDTQYF. The chain has TRBV2 and TRBJ2-3; 14 bases fit TRBD2. Germline V gene data show CDR1 as SNHLY and CDR2 as FYNNEI. V gave up 6 bases and J gave up 3 bases; unmatched junction bases: 14. This CDR3 is built from 19 residues.

The chain is built from TRBV7-6 and TRBJ2-5, with 7 bases fitting TRBD2. V was clipped by 1 base and J by 5 bases; unmatched bases: 7. This CDR3 is 15 amino acids long. CDR1 SGHVS and CDR2 FNYEAQ come from the germline V gene. The CDR3 DNA sequence: TGTGCCAGCAGCTTAGGCGGGAGCTTGGCTGAGACCCAGTACTTC. As protein: CASSLGGSLAETQYF.

The CDR3 reads CASSAGLAGARFQETQYF. CDR3 coding DNA: TGTGCCAGCAGTGCTGGACTAGCGGGGGCCCGCTTCCAAGAGACCCAGTACTTC. This chain connects TRBV2 to TRBJ2-5, with 13 bases identical to TRBD2. The CDR3 runs to 18 residues. V lost 4 bases and J lost 1; bases outside the gene matches: 9. In germline, CDR1 is SNHLY, CDR2 FYNNEI.

This clone was seen many times. V is TRBV4-1 and J is TRBJ1-4; D might be TRBD1 (6 bases). Between the trimmed V and J ends, which lost 5 bases and 3 bases, there was a span of 19 bases. This CDR3 spans 17 amino acids. The germline CDR1 and CDR2 sequences are MGHRA and YSYEKL. CDR3 sequence: CASSTRHREGANEKLFF. For the CDR3, the DNA is TGCGCCAGCAGCACACGTCACAGGGAGGGTGCTAATGAAAAACTGTTTTTT.

This clone was picked up a small number of times. The chain links TRBV5-4 to TRBJ1-6; maybe TRBD1 (6 bases). V lost 0 bases and J lost 10, with 14 bases in between. The germline V gene has CDR1 SGHNT and CDR2 YYREEE (reference sequence). This CDR3 comprises 15 residues. The CDR3 protein is CASSLGRTVSSPLHF. CDR3 nucleotide sequence: TGTGCCAGCAGCTTGGGCCGGACAGTCTCATCACCCCTCCACTTT.

As regards this clone: The same CDR3 can be traced to other DNA sequences in this sample. The gene calls are TRBV5-1 and TRBJ2-1; possible D gene TRBD1, 6 bases. This CDR3 region has 14 residues. Trimming took 3 bases from V and 4 from J, leaving 11 bases between them. CDR1 is SGHRS and CDR2 is YFSETQ in the germline V gene. As DNA, the CDR3 is TGCGCCAGCAGCTCCGGACAGACATACAATGAGCAGTTCTTC. Its translation is CASSSGQTYNEQFF.

The genes are TRBV30 and TRBJ1-5; no definite D call. The germline gives CDR1 GTSNPN, CDR2 SVGIG (reference sequence). Trimming left V 5 bases short and J 0 bases short, with 11 bases between. The CDR3 spans 14 residues. CDR3 sequence: CAWGSSYSNQPQHF. In nucleotides, the CDR3 is TGTGCCTGGGGCTCAAGTTATAGCAATCAGCCCCAGCATTTT. Drawing the rest from reference TRBV30 and TRBJ1-5, the complete variable domain is SQTIHQWPATLVQPVGSPLSLECTVEGTSNPNLYWYRQAAGRGLQLLFYSVGIGQISSEVPQNLSASRPQDRQFILSSKKLLLSDSGFYLCAWGSSYSNQPQHFGDGTRLSIL.

The V and J genes are TRBV9 and TRBJ2-3; 12 bases are shared with TRBD2. Per germline, CDR1 SGDLS and CDR2 YYNGEE. The junction had 6 bases not matched to a gene; V was cut back by 3 bases and J by 4 bases. The CDR3 runs to 16 residues. The CDR3 here is CASSAQLAGGADTQYF. The CDR3 nucleotides read TGTGCCAGCAGCGCTCAACTAGCGGGAGGCGCAGATACGCAGTATTTT.

The genes are TRBV6-6 and TRBJ1-1, with TRBD1 as a possible D gene (5 bases). Deletions cut 5 bases from V and 0 bases from J, with 13 bases between. CDR1 is MNHNY and CDR2 is SVGAGI in the germline V gene (reference sequence). This CDR3 is built from 15 residues. The CDR3: CASSDPGLMNTEAFF. The CDR3 DNA reads as TGTGCCAGCAGTGACCCGGGACTTATGAACACTGAAGCTTTCTTT.

This chain connects TRBV4-2 to TRBJ2-2, with 14 nucleotides matching TRBD2. The germline V gene has CDR1 LGHNA and CDR2 YNFKEQ. V lost 1 base, J lost 1 base, and 5 bases stayed unmatched. This CDR3 has 19 residues. The CDR3 loop reads CASSQVGTSGGRNTGELFF. Written as DNA, the CDR3 is TGTGCCAGCAGCCAAGTTGGGACTAGCGGGGGTCGGAACACCGGGGAGCTGTTTTTT.

The chain is built from TRBV9 and TRBJ1-2; tentatively, D is TRBD1 (6 bases). V dropped 3 bases and J dropped 1 base, with 13 bases sitting between them. CDR3 length equals 15 residues. CDR1 SGDLS and CDR2 YYNGEE come from the germline V gene. In DNA form, the CDR3 reads TGTGCCAGCAGCGCTCGGGACACCCTTAACTATGGCTACACCTTC. Translated, it gives CASSARDTLNYGYTF.

This clone was detected a few times. The chain is built from TRBV19 and TRBJ2-4; TRBD1 agrees at 7 bases. The CDR3 spans 13 residues. Per germline, CDR1 LNHDA and CDR2 SQIVND (reference sequence). V lost 5 bases to trimming and J lost 9 bases; unmatched junction nucleotides: 7. In DNA, the CDR3 is TGTGCCAGTAGTTGGACAGGTCAGCCCATTCAGTACTTC. Translation gives CASSWTGQPIQYF.

CDR3 nucleotide sequence: TGTGCCAGCAGGGACAGGGCCACCGCCACAGATACGCAGTATTTT. Translating gives CASRDRATATDTQYF. This chain uses TRBV6-1 with TRBJ2-3; the match to TRBD1 covers 8 bases. With 6 bases clipped from V and 2 bases from J, the junction kept 7 bases outside the gene matches. Germline V gives CDR1 MNHNS, CDR2 SASEGT. The CDR3 is 15 amino acids.

This clone was seen just once. The CDR3 sequence is CASSLRDFGYGYTF. The CDR3 DNA sequence: TGTGCCAGCAGTTTAAGGGACTTCGGCTATGGCTACACCTTC. The chain is built from TRBV28 and TRBJ1-2; tentatively, D is TRBD1 (5 bases). In germline, CDR1 is MDHEN, CDR2 SYDVKM. The CDR3 is made up of 14 amino acids. The V and J ends lost 2 bases and 4 bases respectively, with 11 bases between them.

The chain uses TRBV30 and TRBJ1-5, with D perhaps TRBD1 (5 bases). Per germline, CDR1 GTSNPN and CDR2 SVGIG (reference sequence). The CDR3 is made up of 16 amino acids. V was clipped by 1 base and J by 1 base, with 14 bases between them. CDR3 region: CAWSGPGLGSNQPQHF. As DNA, the CDR3 is TGTGCCTGGAGTGGACCGGGACTTGGAAGCAATCAGCCCCAGCATTTT.

This chain connects TRBV19 to TRBJ2-1, with a tentative D call TRBD2 (6 bases). CDR1 LNHDA and CDR2 SQIVND come from the germline V gene (reference sequence). Between the trimmed V and J ends, which lost 3 bases and 5 bases, there was a span of 20 bases. This CDR3 is built from 17 residues. CDR3 sequence (DNA): TGTGCCAGTAGTATGGCGCTTTCGGCGGGACGCAACAATGAGCAGTTCTTC. Its protein is CASSMALSAGRNNEQFF.

The chain carries TRBV6-5 and TRBJ2-2; weak D call: TRBD2 (6 bases). The V end was cut by 11 bases, the J end by 0 bases, with 10 bases between. The germline gives CDR1 MNHEY, CDR2 SVGAGI. The CDR3 contains 13 residues. CDR3 DNA sequence: TGTGCCGGAGGGCAGGCGAACACCGGGGAGCTGTTTTTT. It is translated as CAGGQANTGELFF.

V and J are TRBV25-1 and TRBJ2-1; weak D call: TRBD1 (6 bases). The V and J ends lost 3 bases and 9 bases respectively, with 12 bases between them. This CDR3 contains 13 residues. From germline, CDR1 is MGHDK and CDR2 SYGVNS. The CDR3 DNA follows: TGTGCCAGCAGTGACACGAGGGGGTTTGAGCAGTTCTTC. It specifies CASSDTRGFEQFF.

The chain carries TRBV6-4 and TRBJ1-2; D call uncertain. The CDR3 consists of 13 residues. Germline V CDR1 and CDR2: MRHNA, SNTAGT. Trimming took off 0 bases at V and 8 bases at J, with 10 bases between the two ends. The CDR3 DNA reads TGTGCCAGCAGTGACTCTGCGGGGTTAGGCTACACCTTC. This codes for CASSDSAGLGYTF.

This chain joins TRBV29-1 and TRBJ2-2; D is perhaps TRBD2 (6 bases). The CDR3 has 15 residues. The germline V gene encodes CDR1 SQVTM and CDR2 ANQGSEA. For the CDR3, the DNA is TGCACCCAGAATGGCGGGGCCACGAACACCGGGGAGCTGTTTTTT. Encoded protein: CTQNGGATNTGELFF.

This chain joins TRBV7-9 and TRBJ1-1; 10 positions match TRBD1. Per the germline V gene, CDR1 is SEHNR and CDR2 is FQNEAQ (reference sequence). Germline trimming cut 1 base from V and 9 bases from J; bases unmatched to any gene: 11. CDR3 length: 16 residues. The CDR3 region has the DNA TGTGCCAGCAGCTTAGACCCCGGACAGGGGGGACCCAAAGCTTTCTTT. This codes for CASSLDPGQGGPKAFF.

This chain uses TRBV28 with TRBJ1-5, with 7 bases identical to TRBD1. V lost 10 bases, J lost 3 bases, and 9 bases stayed unmatched. This CDR3 spans 14 amino acids. Per the germline V gene, CDR1 is MDHEN and CDR2 is SYDVKM. The CDR3 DNA follows: TGTGCCATCAAGACAGGGTGGAACAATCAGCCCCAGCATTTT. Translating gives CAIKTGWNNQPQHF.

The chain links TRBV4-2 to TRBJ2-1, with 7 bases matching TRBD2. Germline V CDR1 and CDR2: LGHNA, YNFKEQ. Trimming at V came to 4 bases and at J to 13 bases, leaving 7 bases not matched to a gene. The CDR3 is 12 residues long. The CDR3 DNA reads as TGTGCCAGCAGCCCCGCGGGGGTCAATCAGTTCTTC. The encoded protein is CASSPAGVNQFF.

The chain is built from TRBV5-1 and TRBJ2-1, with D perhaps TRBD2 (5 bases). CDR1 SGHRS and CDR2 YFSETQ come from the germline V gene. The CDR3 is 15 residues long. Trimming removed 5 bases from V and 0 bases from J, with 12 bases in between. CDR3 in DNA: TGCGCCAGCAGTTCCGGACTGAGCTCCTACAATGAGCAGTTCTTC. Amino acids: CASSSGLSSYNEQFF.

This rearrangement joins TRBV19 to TRBJ1-1; the match to TRBD1 covers 8 bases. Losses at the gene ends were 5 bases for V and 6 bases for J; bases not matched to a gene: 8. The CDR3 runs 14 residues. CDR1 LNHDA and CDR2 SQIVND come from the germline V gene (reference sequence). The CDR3 protein is CASSSGTGGAEAFF. The CDR3 DNA sequence: TGTGCCAGTAGTTCCGGGACAGGTGGGGCTGAAGCTTTCTTT.

CDR3 region: CASSGTSGYTDTQYF. Here the CDR3 DNA reads TGTGCCAGCAGTGGGACTAGCGGGTACACAGATACGCAGTATTTT. This sequence joins TRBV2 and TRBJ2-3; 11 nucleotides match TRBD2. V shed 4 bases and J 2 bases; nucleotides not matched to a gene: 2. This CDR3 region has 15 residues. Looked up from germline, CDR1 is SNHLY and CDR2 is FYNNEI. Supplemented by reference TRBV2 and TRBJ2-3, the full variable domain reads EPEVTQTPSHQVTQMGQEVILRCVPISNHLYFYWYRQILGQKVEFLVSFYNNEISEKSEIFDDQFSVERPDGSNFTLKIRSTKLEDSAMYFCASSGTSGYTDTQYFGPGTRLTVL.

This clone was seen just once. The chain has TRBV19 and TRBJ2-3, with D possibly being TRBD1 (6 bases). The CDR3 runs 14 residues. Germline V CDR1 and CDR2: LNHDA, SQIVND (reference sequence). Trimming cost V 5 bases and J 2 bases, with 11 bases left between them. In DNA, the CDR3 is TGTGCCAGTAGTTATACAGGGCCCACAGATACGCAGTATTTT. As protein: CASSYTGPTDTQYF. Complete variable domain (other parts from reference TRBV19 and TRBJ2-3): DGGITQSPKYLFRKEGQNVTLSCEQNLNHDAMYWYRQDPGQGLRLIYYSQIVNDFQKGDIAEGYSVSREKKESFPLTVTSAQKNPTAFYLCASSYTGPTDTQYFGPGTRLTVL.

The chain links TRBV29-1 to TRBJ2-7; 7 bases fit TRBD1. The germline V gene encodes CDR1 SQVTM and CDR2 ANQGSEA. The CDR3 is 15 residues long. After removal of 4 bases from V and 0 bases from J, the junction contained 9 bases not matched to a gene. CDR3 DNA sequence: TGCAGCGTTGCAACGGGGACAGTCCGCTCCTACGAGCAGTACTTC. Protein: CSVATGTVRSYEQYF.

This clone was seen only once. The V call is TRBV5-5, the J call TRBJ2-7, with a possible D match to TRBD2 (6 bases). The germline CDR1 and CDR2 sequences are SGHKS and YYEKEE (reference sequence). V gave up 0 bases and J gave up 0 bases, with 7 bases separating them. The CDR3 sequence is 14 residues long. The CDR3 nucleotides read TGTGCCAGCAGCTTGGACGGGGGCTCCTACGAGCAGTACTTC. This sequence encodes CASSLDGGSYEQYF.